These 29 T cell receptor beta chains came from one sample sequenced in a study of blood T cells in healthy people across ages. Primed by a sample-barcoded 5' primer and a J-beta primer mix, a second PCR proceeded for about 7 to 11 cycles. Each CDR3 protein gets one entry after TCRdb re-called the 5' RACE reads with MiXCR. The sample has approximately 1.5 million distinct CDR3 sequences, 35% to 45% seen once. Sequences were obtained from blood. These receptor sequences come from a woman between 18 and 30 years old in good health.

This clonotype came up a few times. The chain joins TRBV5-1 to TRBJ2-1; 9 nucleotides match TRBD1. The length of the CDR3 is 16 residues. With 0 bases clipped from V and 4 bases from J, the junction kept 5 bases outside the gene matches. The germline gives CDR1 SGHRS, CDR2 YFSETQ. The CDR3 region has the DNA TGCGCCAGCAGCTTGGCCTGGGACAGGGCGTACAATGAGCAGTTCTTC. Amino acids: CASSLAWDRAYNEQFF.

The chain is built from TRBV27 and TRBJ2-1, with D perhaps matching TRBD1 (5 bases). The germline V and J ends were trimmed by 5 bases and 4 bases, with 12 bases remaining between them. Looked up from germline, CDR1 is MNHEY and CDR2 is SMNVEV (reference sequence). CDR3 length: 14 residues. CDR3 sequence reads: CASSDTPGYNEQFF. In DNA form, the CDR3 reads TGTGCCAGCAGTGACACCCCAGGGTACAATGAGCAGTTCTTC.

This clonotype was recorded many times. The CDR3 here is CASSLAGRSTDTQYF. CDR3 nucleotide sequence: TGTGCCAGCAGCTTAGCTGGGCGCAGCACAGATACGCAGTATTTT. The rearrangement joins TRBV7-2 to TRBJ2-3; D uncertain. The ends were cut back, 0 bases at V and 0 bases at J, with 7 bases in the middle. Germline V gene lookup returns CDR1 SGHTA and CDR2 FQGNSA. The CDR3 runs to 15 residues.

J is TRBJ2-7 and V is TRBV10-2, with 7 bases identical to TRBD1. Trimming took 4 bases from V and 7 from J; bases not matched to a gene: 13. CDR1 is WSHSY, CDR2 SAAADI, per germline. This CDR3 comprises 15 residues. The CDR3 is CASSAVGQQPREQYF. DNA for the CDR3: TGCGCCAGCAGTGCTGTGGGACAGCAACCCCGGGAGCAGTACTTC.

The J gene is TRBJ1-2, the V gene TRBV20-1, with D tentatively TRBD1 (5 bases). This CDR3 has 15 amino acids. CDR1 is DFQATT and CDR2 is SNEGSKA in the germline V gene (reference sequence). The V end lost 0 bases, the J end lost 7 bases, and 18 bases lay between the germline ends. The CDR3, as DNA: TGCAGTGCTAGAGACCCTGGGGGGGTCCAACGTGGCTACACCTTC. Residues: CSARDPGGVQRGYTF.

This clonotype was counted a few times. This chain joins TRBV7-9 and TRBJ2-2; the D is unclear. This CDR3 comprises 13 residues. The V gene's germline CDR1 is SEHNR and CDR2 FQNEAQ (reference sequence). V dropped 5 bases and J dropped 6 bases, with 10 bases sitting between them. The CDR3 loop is CASSPKNAGELFF. CDR3 sequence (DNA): TGTGCCAGCAGCCCCAAGAATGCCGGGGAGCTGTTTTTT. The whole variable domain, filled in from reference TRBV7-9 and TRBJ2-2, reads DTGVSQNPRHKITKRGQNVTFRCDPISEHNRLYWYRQTLGQGPEFLTYFQNEAQLEKSRLLSDRFSAERPKGSFSTLEIQRTEQGDSAMYLCASSPKNAGELFFGEGSRLTVL.

CDR3 nucleotide sequence: TGCAGCGTCGCTAGGATAGGACAGGAGGGGACTGAAGCTTTCTTT. This encodes CSVARIGQEGTEAFF. The chain is built from TRBV29-1 and TRBJ1-1; 7 nucleotides agree with TRBD1. Germline assignment: CDR1 SQVTM and CDR2 ANQGSEA. The V segment lost 6 bases and the J segment 5 bases; nucleotides outside the gene matches: 15. The CDR3 length is 15 residues.

V and J are TRBV5-1 and TRBJ1-2, with D maybe TRBD1 (5 bases). Germline V gives CDR1 SGHRS, CDR2 YFSETQ. The CDR3 runs 13 residues. The V gene lost 3 bases and the J gene lost 8 bases, with 14 bases spanning the gap. CDR3 protein: CASSWGARDGYTF. In DNA, the CDR3 is TGCGCCAGCAGCTGGGGAGCCAGGGACGGCTACACCTTC.

This chain joins TRBV4-2 and TRBJ2-2, with D perhaps matching TRBD2 (6 bases). The length of the CDR3 is 15 residues. From germline, CDR1 is LGHNA and CDR2 YNFKEQ. V shed 5 bases and J shed 7 bases, with 17 bases lying between them. DNA for the CDR3: TGTGCCAGCAGCACACGCCAGGGTAGCGGCGGGGAGCTGTTTTTT. Translation: CASSTRQGSGGELFF.

A few counts support this clonotype. This sequence joins TRBV25-1 and TRBJ1-2; a possible D gene is TRBD1 (5 bases). V lost 4 bases to trimming and J lost 8 bases, with 11 bases between them. The germline CDR1 and CDR2 sequences are MGHDK and SYGVNS. The CDR3 contains 12 residues. The CDR3 region has the DNA TGTGCCAGCAGTGTAACCCGGGGCGGCTACACCTTC. Amino acids: CASSVTRGGYTF.

The rearrangement uses TRBV29-1 and TRBJ2-5; D possibly corresponds to TRBD2 (6 bases). V shed 7 bases and J shed 5 bases, with 17 bases lying between them. CDR3 length: 13 residues. Germline values: CDR1 SQVTM, CDR2 ANQGSEA. The CDR3 sequence: CSALKGGGETQYF. The DNA for the CDR3 is TGCAGCGCCCTTAAGGGAGGCGGGGAGACCCAGTACTTC.

The V gene is TRBV29-1, the J gene TRBJ2-7, with D uncertain. This CDR3 comprises 14 residues. CDR1 and CDR2 from the germline V gene are SQVTM and ANQGSEA. V was trimmed by 4 bases and J by 7 bases, leaving 20 bases between them. The DNA for the CDR3 is TGCAGCGTTGCCGGCGGAAGCTCCTACAATGAGCAGTACTTC. Amino acid sequence: CSVAGGSSYNEQYF.

Notes on this clonotype: One junction end does not reproduce the germline sequence, and a read error may be involved. The chain combines TRBV7-2 with TRBJ2-1, with 10 bases lining up with TRBD2. Judging by the DNA end, TRBJ2-7 fits better; the J call may be wrong. The germline CDR1 and CDR2 sequences are SGHTA and FQGNSA. The CDR3 loop spans 14 amino acids. CDR3 in amino acids: CACSVSGGLYEQYF. The CDR3 bases are TGTGCCTGCAGCGTTAGCGGGGGGCTCTACGAGCAGTACTTC.

The V and J genes are TRBV11-2 and TRBJ2-2; 9 positions match TRBD2. The length of the CDR3 is 17 residues. V shed 5 bases, J shed 6 bases, and the junction held 13 bases outside the gene matches. CDR1 is SGHAT, CDR2 FQNNGV, per germline. CDR3 loop: CASSLTKIAGEAGELFF. In nucleotides, the CDR3 is TGTGCCAGCAGCCTCACGAAAATAGCGGGAGAAGCCGGGGAGCTGTTTTTT.

At least ten counts were recorded for this clonotype. V usage is TRBV4-1 and J usage is TRBJ1-4; no definite D call. Germline values: CDR1 MGHRA, CDR2 YSYEKL. Trimming removed 1 base from V and 7 bases from J, with 13 bases in between. This CDR3 contains 15 residues. CDR3 sequence (DNA): TGCGCCAGCAGCCAAGGGCGCCTGGAGGGTGAAAAACTGTTTTTT. Its protein is CASSQGRLEGEKLFF.

DNA for the CDR3: TGTGCCACCGCGACGGGAGGGGGAAAACTGTTTTTT. This encodes CATATGGGKLFF. J is TRBJ1-4 and V is TRBV25-1, with TRBD1 as a possible D gene (6 bases). Trimming took off 10 bases at V and 10 bases at J, with 16 bases between the two ends. The CDR3 is made up of 12 amino acids. The germline V gene has CDR1 MGHDK and CDR2 SYGVNS. Together with reference TRBV25-1 and TRBJ1-4, the CDR3 gives the full variable domain: EADIYQTPRYLVIGTGKKITLECSQTMGHDKMYWYQQDPGMELHLIHYSYGVNSTEKGDLSSESTVSRIRTEHFPLTLESARPSHTSQYLCATATGGGKLFFGSGTQLSVL.

This chain joins TRBV30 and TRBJ2-7; no clear D gene. This CDR3 comprises 16 residues. Germline V lookup: CDR1 GTSNPN, CDR2 SVGIG (reference sequence). V lost 3 bases and J 0 bases, leaving 18 bases between the germline ends. The CDR3 sequence is CAWSLALWSSSYEQYF. Here the CDR3 DNA reads TGTGCCTGGAGCCTTGCCCTCTGGTCTAGCTCCTACGAGCAGTACTTC.

The CDR3 is CSARVPGYEQYF. The CDR3, as DNA: TGCAGTGCTAGAGTCCCTGGCTACGAGCAGTACTTC. V and J are TRBV20-1 and TRBJ2-7; D not resolved. The CDR3 loop spans 12 amino acids. Germline assignment: CDR1 DFQATT and CDR2 SNEGSKA (reference sequence). V was clipped by 1 base and J by 3 bases, with 7 bases between them.

The chain employs TRBV29-1 and TRBJ2-7, with D perhaps matching TRBD1 or TRBD2 (5 bases each). The V and J ends lost 4 bases and 0 bases respectively, with 13 bases between them. Germline CDR1 and CDR2: SQVTM and ANQGSEA. The CDR3 runs to 14 residues. CDR3 in amino acids: CSVGPGLNSYEQYF. The DNA of the CDR3 is TGCAGCGTTGGACCGGGGCTGAACTCCTACGAGCAGTACTTC.

This clonotype has more than one count but fewer than ten. The chain couples TRBV12-3 or TRBV12-4 to TRBJ2-3, with D hard to call. CDR3 size: 15 residues. V dropped 4 bases and J dropped 0 bases, with 11 bases sitting between them. This chain's CDR3 is CASSSTPESTDTQYF. In nucleotides, the CDR3 is TGTGCCAGCAGTTCGACCCCGGAGAGCACAGATACGCAGTATTTT.

The J gene is TRBJ1-5, the V gene TRBV7-2; 9 positions agree with TRBD1. The CDR3 consists of 16 residues. Germline V gives CDR1 SGHTA, CDR2 FQGNSA. V lost 5 bases and J lost 2; bases outside the gene matches: 7. The CDR3: CASSPEQGAGNQPQHF. The DNA of the CDR3 is TGTGCCAGCAGCCCGGAACAGGGGGCTGGCAATCAGCCCCAGCATTTT.

CDR3 in DNA: TGTGCCAGCAGCAAAGAATGGGGGAATGAGCAGTTCTTC. It specifies CASSKEWGNEQFF. This chain links TRBV2 with TRBJ2-1; possibly TRBD1 or TRBD2 for D (5 bases each). Germline loops: CDR1 SNHLY, CDR2 FYNNEI. The germline V and J ends were trimmed by 6 bases and 7 bases, with 13 bases remaining between them. There are 13 residues in the CDR3.

This clonotype was recorded a few times. This chain joins TRBV4-3 and TRBJ2-4; 11 positions match TRBD2. Judging by the DNA end, TRBJ2-7 fits better; the J call may be wrong. CDR3 length: 15 amino acids. The germline V gene encodes CDR1 LGHNA and CDR2 YSLEER. CDR3 DNA sequence: TGCGCCAGCAGCAAAACTAGCGGGAGAATTTACGAGCAGTACTTC. Translating it yields CASSKTSGRIYEQYF.

The V call is TRBV20-1, the J call TRBJ2-1, with no clear D. Trimming took off 6 bases at V and 13 bases at J, with 19 bases between the two ends. The length of the CDR3 is 12 residues. CDR1 and CDR2 (germline): DFQATT, SNEGSKA (reference sequence). The CDR3 sequence is CSAVGFSETQFF. CDR3 coding DNA: TGCAGTGCGGTGGGTTTCTCGGAGACCCAGTTCTTC.

J is TRBJ2-7 and V is TRBV12-3 or TRBV12-4, with 10 bases that match TRBD2. The J call may be in error: the DNA end matches TRBJ2-5 better. The CDR3 is 15 residues long. This chain's CDR3 is CASSPSGGDQETQYF. For the CDR3, the DNA is TGTGCCAGCAGTCCTAGCGGGGGAGACCAAGAGACCCAGTACTTC.

The CDR3 region is CASTEGTGRHYGYTF. The CDR3 coding sequence is TGTGCCAGCACCGAAGGGACAGGGAGGCACTATGGCTACACCTTC. The chain joins TRBV2 to TRBJ1-2; 9 bases are shared with TRBD1. Germline V gene sequence: CDR1 SNHLY, CDR2 FYNNEI. The V gene end was trimmed by 7 bases and the J gene end by 3 bases; junction bases not matched to a gene: 9. This CDR3 is 15 amino acids long.

The chain couples TRBV3-1 to TRBJ2-2, with a tentative D call TRBD1 (5 bases). The CDR3 is 12 amino acids. Germline CDR1 is LGHDT and CDR2 is YNNKEL (reference sequence). The V gene lost 4 bases and the J gene lost 13 bases, with 13 bases spanning the gap. The CDR3 protein is CASSLEDRGLFF. The CDR3 DNA follows: TGTGCCAGCAGCCTCGAAGATAGGGGGCTGTTTTTT. Looking up the rest from reference TRBV3-1 and TRBJ2-2 gives the full variable domain: DTAVSQTPKYLVTQMGNDKSIKCEQNLGHDTMYWYKQDSKKFLKIMFSYNNKELIINETVPNRFSPKSPDKAHLNLHINSLELGDSAVYFCASSLEDRGLFFGEGSRLTVL.

This clonotype was picked up a small number of times. This chain connects TRBV11-2 to TRBJ2-7; no reliable D call. The germline gives CDR1 SGHAT, CDR2 FQNNGV. This CDR3 is 14 amino acids long. Trimming removed 1 base at V and 5 bases at J, with 12 bases between. CDR3 protein: CASSLGPRFHEQYF. The CDR3 bases are TGTGCCAGCAGCTTAGGCCCCCGGTTCCACGAGCAGTACTTC.

This chain's CDR3 is CATSAGTGYEQYF. The CDR3 region has the DNA TGTGCCACCAGCGCCGGGACAGGGTACGAGCAGTACTTC. The chain employs TRBV15 and TRBJ2-7, with 9 bases aligning to TRBD1. The length of the CDR3 is 13 residues. The germline V gene encodes CDR1 LNHNV and CDR2 YYDKDF (reference sequence). Germline trimming cut 5 bases from V and 4 bases from J; bases unmatched to any gene: 3.